The 5 T cell receptor beta chains presented below share a single source sample, sequenced in a study of tissue T cells after allogeneic stem cell transplantation. TCRdb's copy holds only in-frame clones and misses some; the assay was immunoSEQ multiplex PCR. The data contain 20,000 to 25,000 clones, approximately 69% of them seen just once; the ten biggest clones take up 0.41%. Sequenced sample: blood. The origin of the receptors is a female BALB/c mouse in good health. The strain is characterized by the MHC haplotype H2-d.

With regard to this clone: Any gene name here is a mouse gene name. The CDR3 goes on 1 residue after the read ends, and that part is filled in from the germline J gene. The chain has TRBV14 and TRBJ2-1; D is unresolved. Germline CDR1 reads SGHDT; CDR2 reads FRDEAV. V lost 5 bases to trimming and J lost 6 bases, with 12 bases between them. This CDR3 has 13 amino acids. The CDR3 loop is CASSPDAFAEQFF. Partial CDR3 DNA: TGTGCCAGCAGCCCCGATGCCTTTGCTGAGCAGTTC.

As concerns this clone: Genes and germline are mouse. The read finishes 1 residue shy of the CDR3 end, and the germline J gene is used to complete it. The chain joins TRBV4 to TRBJ2-7; TRBD2 matches at 9 bases. Germline CDR1 reads LGHDT; CDR2 reads YNNKQL (reference sequence). V lost 5 bases, J lost 0 bases, and 5 bases stayed unmatched. The CDR3 spans 15 residues. The CDR3 here is CASSKTGGSSYEQYF. The CDR3 bases that were read are TGTGCCAGCAGCAAGACTGGGGGCAGCTCCTATGAACAGTAC.

Points on this clone: Genes and germline are mouse. Read sequence stops 1 residue before the CDR3 end, and the germline J gene provides the missing end. The chain is built from TRBV2 and TRBJ1-4; 7 bases line up with TRBD1. The V gene's germline CDR1 is LGHNA and CDR2 YSYQKL. With 3 bases clipped from V and 1 base from J, the junction kept 5 bases outside the gene matches. The CDR3 length is 16 residues. The CDR3 bases that were read are TGTGCCAGCAGCCACTCCGGGACAGCTTCCAACGAAAGATTATTT. The encoded protein is CASSHSGTASNERLF. The whole CDR3 sequence reads CASSHSGTASNERLFF.

Turning to this clone: Gene names follow the mouse nomenclature. The CDR3 extends 1 residue past the end of the read, so its final part is completed from the germline J gene. The rearrangement uses TRBV20 and TRBJ2-5, with D possibly being TRBD1 or TRBD2 (6 bases each). The V gene lost 1 base and the J gene lost 3 bases, with 8 bases spanning the gap. The CDR3 runs 13 residues. Germline-derived CDR1 and CDR2 are GFQATS and STVNSAI. Incomplete CDR3 DNA: TGTGGTGCTAGGGCGGGGGCTCAAGACACCCAGTAC. Protein product: CGARAGAQDTQY. The whole CDR3 reads CGARAGAQDTQYF. Combining the CDR3 with reference TRBV20 and TRBJ2-5 gives the whole variable domain GALVYQYPRRTICKSGTSMRMECQAVGFQATSVAWYRQSPQKTFELIALSTVNSAIKYEQNFTQEKFPISHPNLSFSSMTVLNAYLEDRGLYLCGARAGAQDTQYFGPGTRLLVL.

On this clone: All gene names here are mouse names. The DNA ends 1 residue before the CDR3 does, and the rest of the CDR3 is filled in from the germline J gene. The chain joins TRBV5 to TRBJ1-5, with D maybe TRBD1 (5 bases). Germline V lookup: CDR1 LGHNA, CDR2 YNLKQL (reference sequence). The CDR3 extends over 15 amino acids. The ends were cut back, 4 bases at V and 0 bases at J, with 10 bases in the middle. This chain's CDR3 is CASSLPRVNNQAPLF. CDR3 DNA, as far as it was read: TGTGCCAGCAGCCTCCCCAGGGTTAACAACCAGGCTCCGCTT.